The sequence of this TCR beta chain was determined in a study of shared clonotypes between healthy human individuals. CD45RO-negative cells were positively selected for CCR7, leaving out terminally differentiated effector memory CD45RA+ cells. The CDR3 totals 15 residues. V lost 1 base, J lost 12 bases, and 12 bases stayed unmatched. The germline gives CDR1 LNHDA, CDR2 SQIVND (reference sequence). Using immunoSEQ multiplex PCR, the repertoire was profiled, and TCRdb retains in-frame clones only, with some absent. Among around 1.9 million clones, around 93% were seen once, and the ten largest hold approximately 1.7%.

The rearrangement uses TRBV19 and TRBJ1-1; 9 positions match TRBD1. This sequence was found in a man between 18 and 35 years old in good health. Some clones in this sample may be carry-over from other donors' samples. The sequenced sample consisted of naive CD8+ T cells from PBMCs. This CDR3 reads CASSIVVEDRGRPFF. For the CDR3, the DNA is TGTGCCAGTAGTATAGTAGTGGAGGACAGGGGTCGACCTTTCTTT.